This TCR beta chain was obtained from a study of cytomegalovirus exposure and HLA in healthy donors. Findings and limits, study-wide: Roughly even sequencing depth across donors was the assumption behind the presence/absence analyses. Later, TCR association rates were found to vary by HLA locus, highest for DRB1 and lowest for HLA-C.

Primers for the PCR totalled 60 Vbeta and 13 Jbeta. Per the authors' pipeline: Later analysis identified approximately 88 million unique TCR beta chains, about 10 million shared. The data were produced by immunoSEQ multiplex PCR, yet TCRdb's version contains in-frame clones alone and is incomplete. D and trimming were read from the DNA, whereas the V and J calls and clone size are those reported in that table. The data hold 150,000 to 200,000 clones, with roughly 84% observed a single time. As for this clone: Its antigen is as yet unknown.

The source material was PBMCs. The source is a boy between 5 and 17 years old in good health and CMV-seronegative.

CDR3 nucleotides: TGTGCCAGCAGCCCCCAGACTAGCGGGTGGACGAAAGAGACCCAGTACTTC. Translating gives CASSPQTSGWTKETQYF. The chain is built from TRBV7-2 and TRBJ2-5; 10 bases fit TRBD2. V trimming: 5 bases; J trimming: 3 bases; junction bases outside the gene matches: 12. The length of the CDR3 is 17 residues. Germline CDR1 SGHTA, CDR2 FQGNSA. The full variable domain, rest sourced from reference TRBV7-2 and TRBJ2-5, is GAGVSQSPSNKVTEKGKDVELRCDPISGHTALYWYRQSLGQGLEFLIYFQGNSAPDKSGLPSDRFSAERTGGSVSTLTIQRTQQEDSAVYLCASSPQTSGWTKETQYFGPGTRLLVL.